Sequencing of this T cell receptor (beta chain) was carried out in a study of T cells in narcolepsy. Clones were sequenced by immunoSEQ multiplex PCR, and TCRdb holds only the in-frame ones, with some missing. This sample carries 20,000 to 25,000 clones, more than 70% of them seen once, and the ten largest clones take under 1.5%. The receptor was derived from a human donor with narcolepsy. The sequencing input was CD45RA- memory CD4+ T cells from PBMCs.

The CDR3 loop reads CASTSSGDFHGYTF. CDR3 sequence (DNA): TGTGCCAGTACCTCGTCGGGGGACTTTCATGGCTACACCTTC. The gene calls are TRBV19 and TRBJ1-2; D possibly corresponds to TRBD1 (5 bases). This CDR3 region has 14 residues. The germline gives CDR1 LNHDA, CDR2 SQIVND (reference sequence). V was trimmed by 7 bases and J by 6 bases, leaving 18 bases between them. Looking up the rest from reference TRBV19 and TRBJ1-2 gives the full variable domain: DGGITQSPKYLFRKEGQNVTLSCEQNLNHDAMYWYRQDPGQGLRLIYYSQIVNDFQKGDIAEGYSVSREKKESFPLTVTSAQKNPTAFYLCASTSSGDFHGYTFGSGTRLTVV.